The 9 T cell receptor beta chains listed next were all sequenced from one sample in a study of blood T cell repertoires in COVID-19. Assay: immunoSEQ multiplex PCR; the TCRdb copy retains only in-frame clones and omits some. The table includes 110,000 to 150,000 clones, roughly 80% detected once. The sample was peripheral blood. The receptor source for this set is a human donor in a cohort sampled during active COVID-19.

The rearrangement uses TRBV6-5 and TRBJ2-7; D is perhaps TRBD1 (5 bases). The CDR3 runs to 13 residues. V was shortened by 6 bases and J by 6 bases, with 15 bases between the two germline ends. Germline V gene data show CDR1 as MNHEY and CDR2 as SVGAGI. The CDR3, as DNA: TGTGCCAGCAGGCCCTCAGGGTACCCCGAGCAGTACTTC. It translates to CASRPSGYPEQYF.

CDR3 sequence reads: CASSVAPAGTAIMNTEAFF. In DNA, the CDR3 is TGTGCCAGCAGCGTAGCTCCTGCCGGGACAGCGATCATGAACACTGAAGCTTTCTTT. The chain employs TRBV9 and TRBJ1-1, with 7 bases lining up with TRBD1. Germline V gene data show CDR1 as SGDLS and CDR2 as YYNGEE. CDR3 size: 19 residues. The V segment lost 0 bases and the J segment 0 bases; nucleotides outside the gene matches: 14.

The rearrangement joins TRBV5-4 to TRBJ2-4; D possibly corresponds to TRBD2 (7 bases). The CDR3 is made up of 15 amino acids. Trimming cost V 4 bases and J 1 base, with 12 bases left between them. Germline V gene data show CDR1 as SGHNT and CDR2 as YYREEE (reference sequence). CDR3 nucleotide sequence: TGTGCCAGCAGCCGAAGGGGGGGGGCCAAAAACATTCAGTACTTC. It specifies CASSRRGGAKNIQYF. The variable domain in full, completed from reference TRBV5-4 and TRBJ2-4, reads ETGVTQSPTHLIKTRGQQVTLRCSSQSGHNTVSWYQQALGQGPQFIFQYYREEENGRGNFPPRFSGLQFPNYSSELNVNALELDDSALYLCASSRRGGAKNIQYFGAGTRLSVL.

The chain links TRBV18 to TRBJ2-7; 11 bases agree with TRBD1. Germline assignment: CDR1 KGHSH and CDR2 LQKENI. CDR3 length equals 15 residues. Trimming at V came to 2 bases and at J to 7 bases, leaving 7 bases not matched to a gene. The CDR3 nucleotides read TGTGCCAGCTCACCAATCGGACAGGGGGCAGGGGAGCAGTACTTC. Protein: CASSPIGQGAGEQYF.

The rearrangement joins TRBV28 to TRBJ2-7; 8 bases match TRBD1. Germline-derived CDR1 and CDR2 are MDHEN and SYDVKM. V gave up 4 bases and J gave up 7 bases; unmatched junction bases: 12. This CDR3 is built from 15 residues. The CDR3: CASSSGQAALLEQYF. The CDR3, as DNA: TGTGCCAGCAGTTCGGGACAGGCCGCGCTGTTAGAGCAGTACTTC.

J is TRBJ1-5 and V is TRBV7-2, with D unclear. This CDR3 comprises 16 residues. V dropped 2 bases and J dropped 3 bases, with 14 bases sitting between them. Germline lookup yields CDR1 SGHTA and CDR2 FQGNSA. Written as DNA, the CDR3 is TGTGCCAGCAGCTTAACCGTTTGGGCGCCCAATCAGCCCCAGCATTTT. It translates to CASSLTVWAPNQPQHF.

This chain uses TRBV5-1 with TRBJ2-7, with TRBD1 matching over 9 bases. With V trimmed by 2 bases and J by 7 bases, 4 bases remained unmatched. The CDR3 length is 13 residues. Germline CDR1 SGHRS, CDR2 YFSETQ. The CDR3 coding sequence is TGCGCCAGCAGCTTTTACAGGGGGCAAGAGCAGTACTTC. Protein: CASSFYRGQEQYF.

The V gene is TRBV19, the J gene TRBJ1-5; 7 positions match TRBD1. Germline V CDR1 and CDR2: LNHDA, SQIVND (reference sequence). V dropped 5 bases and J dropped 5; count of bases not matched to a gene: 15. This CDR3 has 17 residues. For the CDR3, the DNA is TGTGCCAGTAGTCCCCTGCCTCCTGGGACAGTCGATCAGCCCCAGCATTTT. Protein: CASSPLPPGTVDQPQHF. Based on the CDR3 plus reference TRBV19 and TRBJ1-5, the full variable domain is DGGITQSPKYLFRKEGQNVTLSCEQNLNHDAMYWYRQDPGQGLRLIYYSQIVNDFQKGDIAEGYSVSREKKESFPLTVTSAQKNPTAFYLCASSPLPPGTVDQPQHFGDGTRLSIL.

The V call is TRBV11-1, the J call TRBJ1-2; the match to TRBD1 covers 10 bases. Per the germline V gene, CDR1 is SGHAT and CDR2 is FQDESV (reference sequence). The V segment lost 5 bases and the J segment 6 bases; nucleotides outside the gene matches: 0. The length of the CDR3 is 12 residues. The CDR3 coding sequence is TGTGCCAGCAGCGGACAGGGGGATGGCTACACCTTC. Its translation is CASSGQGDGYTF.